This is a list of T cell receptor beta chains from one sample in a study of blood T cells in healthy people across ages. TCRdb re-derived calls from the 5' RACE reads in MiXCR, one entry per CDR3 protein. The top ten hold under 20% of the sample, which has more than 1 million distinct CDR3 sequences, 45% seen once. Specimen: blood. The receptors derive from a woman aged 60-70 years in good health. Both conserved end residues are part of each CDR3. The D gene is left open where the match is weak. A clone size is listed for some rows: how often the clone was seen (once, few, many), or a class if it is expanded.

j_call,d_call,v_call,clone_size,cdr3_aa,cdr3_nt
TRBJ1-1,TRBD1,TRBV30,-,CALRKTGLRAFF,TGTGCCTTGAGGAAGACAGGGCTTCGGGCTTTCTTT
TRBJ2-7,-,TRBV7-9,few,CASSFRDLPYEQYF,TGTGCCAGCAGCTTCCGGGACTTGCCCTACGAGCAGTACTTC
TRBJ1-2,TRBD1,TRBV5-6,-,CASSSVNEGANYGYTF,TGTGCCAGCAGCTCAGTCAATGAGGGGGCAAACTATGGCTACACCTTC
TRBJ2-7,-,TRBV27,-,CASRLASSGYEQYF,TGTGCCAGCAGGCTCGCTAGCTCGGGGTACGAGCAGTACTTC
TRBJ2-2,-,TRBV27,-,CASSKAGELYF,TGTGCCAGCAGTAAGGCCGGGGAGCTGTATTTT
TRBJ1-2,-,TRBV25-1,few,CASSEPPGEINYGYTF,TGTGCCAGCAGTGAACCGCCCGGGGAGATAAACTATGGCTACACCTTC
TRBJ1-2,-,TRBV20-1,-,CSALDGTNCGYTF,TGCAGTGCTCTGGACGGAACTAACTGTGGCTACACCTTC
TRBJ2-1,TRBD2,TRBV15,-,CATSRDLGDYEQFF,TGTGCCACCAGCAGAGATCTTGGGGACTACGAGCAGTTCTTC
TRBJ2-7,-,TRBV12-3/TRBV12-4,-,CASSNSGTGNEQYF,TGTGCCAGCAGCAACTCCGGGACCGGTAATGAGCAGTACTTC
TRBJ2-3,-,TRBV11-2,-,CASSLRIDTDTQYF,TGTGCCAGCAGCTTAAGGATAGACACAGATACGCAGTATTTT
TRBJ2-1,-,TRBV4-1,-,CASSHRGQGVAGVVDEQFF,TGCGCCAGCAGCCATAGGGGACAGGGAGTAGCGGGAGTGGTGGATGAGCAGTTCTTC
TRBJ2-7,-,TRBV6-6,few,CASSYSDYEQYF,TGTGCCAGCAGTTACTCGGACTACGAGCAGTACTTC
TRBJ2-5,-,TRBV27,-,CASSTTWYQETQYF,TGTGCCAGCAGTACGACTTGGTACCAAGAGACCCAGTACTTC
TRBJ2-5,-,TRBV2,-,CASMGLGETQYF,TGTGCCAGCATGGGGTTGGGAGAGACCCAGTACTTC
TRBJ2-7,TRBD1,TRBV20-1,-,CSAREVIGTGEQYF,TGCAGTGCTAGAGAGGTGATAGGGACAGGCGAGCAGTACTTC
TRBJ2-1,TRBD1,TRBV5-1,-,CASSSGGKGSYNEQFF,TGCGCCAGCAGTTCAGGGGGAAAGGGATCCTACAATGAGCAGTTCTTC
TRBJ2-7,TRBD1,TRBV5-6,-,CASRSTGGIYEQYF,TGTGCCAGCAGATCCACAGGGGGCATCTACGAGCAGTACTTC
TRBJ1-1,TRBD1,TRBV3-1,-,CASSRPQGAMSTEAFF,TGTGCCAGCAGCCGACCCCAGGGGGCGATGAGCACTGAAGCTTTCTTT
TRBJ1-2,TRBD1,TRBV6-5,-,CASSPQPGQGGQGYTF,TGTGCCAGCAGTCCGCAGCCGGGACAGGGAGGGCAGGGCTACACCTTC
TRBJ2-3,TRBD2,TRBV6-2/TRBV6-3,-,CASQEPGLAEAQYF,TGTGCCAGCCAAGAACCGGGACTAGCGGAGGCGCAGTATTTT
TRBJ2-7,TRBD1,TRBV9,-,CASSAGTGPRQYF,TGTGCCAGCAGCGCCGGGACAGGACCGAGGCAGTACTTC
TRBJ2-3,TRBD2,TRBV5-6,few,CASSLGPSGSLDTQYF,TGTGCCAGCAGCTTAGGACCTAGCGGGAGTTTGGATACGCAGTATTTT
TRBJ2-7,-,TRBV12-3/TRBV12-4,-,CASSWAPQPREQYF,TGTGCCAGCAGTTGGGCCCCACAACCTCGCGAGCAGTACTTC
TRBJ2-7,TRBD2,TRBV7-6,-,CASSLEAGGLTYEQYF,TGTGCCAGCAGCTTAGAAGCGGGAGGTCTAACTTACGAGCAGTACTTC
TRBJ2-5,TRBD2,TRBV6-6,-,CASRGTSGRAGEQYF,TGTGCCAGCAGAGGGACTAGCGGGAGGGCAGGTGAGCAGTACTTC
TRBJ1-1,-,TRBV29-1,few,CSVLGDTEAFF,TGCAGCGTTCTAGGGGACACTGAAGCTTTCTTT
TRBJ2-7,-,TRBV4-1,few,CASSQGDPPTYEQYF,TGCGCCAGCAGCCAAGGGGACCCACCAACCTACGAGCAGTACTTC
TRBJ2-7,-,TRBV29-1,-,CSVRVTGSYEQYF,TGCAGCGTTCGCGTCACAGGGTCCTACGAGCAGTACTTC